This TCR beta chain came from a study of human T cells and chemical hapten exposure. About the study: Patch testing placed 0.01% DPC on the upper back, with readings at 6 days.

Stated time point: patch test 3, about 24 weeks after DPC sensitization. Treatment described: therapeutic diphenylcyclopropenone sensitization with weekly scalp DPC. One entry per CDR3 protein results from TCRdb running MiXCR on the RACE reads. The sample shows approximately 97,000 distinct CDR3 sequences, 25% to 30% of them seen only once. Germline CDR1 is MNHEY and CDR2 is SMNVEV (reference sequence). The ends were cut back, 6 bases at V and 0 bases at J, with 13 bases in the middle. This CDR3 comprises 15 residues. This chain links TRBV27 with TRBJ2-3, with no clear D. The sequencing here drew on whole blood, taken in connection with sensitization to the hapten diphenylcyclopropenone (DPC). This sequence was found in a man aged 40-49 years with alopecia areata. Some clones in this sample may be carry-over from other donors' samples. CDR3 DNA sequence: TGTGCCAGCAGCTTAGTCCGGCCTAGCACAGATACGCAGTATTTT. The encoded protein is CASSLVRPSTDTQYF.